These T cell receptor beta chains were read from a single sample in a study of cytomegalovirus exposure and HLA in healthy donors. TCRdb's table, derived via immunoSEQ multiplex PCR, lists solely in-frame clones and lacks some. The repertoire holds roughly 110,000 clones, with 76% as singletons. The specimen was PBMCs. The receptors stem from a woman aged 40 to 50 in good health and CMV-seropositive. Each CDR3 is given with its conserved first and last residue. The order of the fields is J gene, D gene, clone size, V gene, CDR3 DNA, CDR3 protein. The D gene is left open where the match is weak. Where a row states a size, it is once, few, many or the class of an expanded clone; other rows omit it.

>TRBJ2-2|TRBD2|.|TRBV19
TGTGCCTCACGACTAGCGGGGGGGCCCGGGGAGCTGTTTTTT
CASRLAGGPGELFF
>TRBJ1-5|.|.|TRBV7-2
TGTGCCAGCAGCCCCCCCCGGGGGGGTTTCAATCAGCCCCAGCATTTT
CASSPPRGGFNQPQHF
>TRBJ1-6|.|.|TRBV2
TGTGCCAGCAAAGGCGGGGCAGTCTATAATTCACCCCTCCACTTT
CASKGGAVYNSPLHF
>TRBJ1-4|TRBD1|.|TRBV4-1
TGCGCCAGCAGCCCGAGACAGGGCTTTAATGAAAAACTGTTTTTT
CASSPRQGFNEKLFF
>TRBJ2-7|TRBD1|once|TRBV25-1
TGTGCCAGTTTTCTTTTGCCGACAGGGATCTACGAGCAGTACTTC
CASFLLPTGIYEQYF
>TRBJ1-2|TRBD1|.|TRBV6-6
TGTGCCAGCAGGACGGGACAGGGGCTCTATGGCTACACCTTC
CASRTGQGLYGYTF
>TRBJ2-1|TRBD2|.|TRBV10-3
TGTGCCATTGGACTAGCGACGCCCTACAATGAGCAGTTCTTC
CAIGLATPYNEQFF
>TRBJ2-2|TRBD1|.|TRBV4-1
TGCGCCAGCAGCCAACCGGGACAGGGGAGAGGATTCACCGGGGAGCTGTTTTTT
CASSQPGQGRGFTGELFF
>TRBJ1-1|TRBD1|.|TRBV19
TGTGCCAGCGGACAGGCCAGGGAGGCTTTCTTT
CASGQAREAFF
>TRBJ1-4|.|.|TRBV6-1
TGTGCCAGCAGTGAAAACGGCGGCGAGAATGAAAAACTGTTTTTT
CASSENGGENEKLFF
>TRBJ1-4|.|.|TRBV6-6
TGTGCCAGCAGAACCGGACAGACAACTAATGAAAAACTGTTTTTT
CASRTGQTTNEKLFF
>TRBJ1-5|.|.|TRBV21-1
TGTGCCAGCCCAAAAAAGAGACAGGGGGTATATCAGCCCCAGCATTTT
CASPKKRQGVYQPQHF
>TRBJ1-6|.|.|TRBV5-4
TGTGCCAGCAGCTCTACAGTTCCGGGGTCACCCCTCCACTTT
CASSSTVPGSPLHF
>TRBJ1-2|.|.|TRBV5-1
TGCGCCAGCAGCTTGGCACAGGACCTCTACGGCTACACCTTC
CASSLAQDLYGYTF
>TRBJ1-2|.|few|TRBV14
TGTGCCAGCAGCCAAGAAGTAGCGAATGGCTACACCTTC
CASSQEVANGYTF
>TRBJ2-7|.|.|TRBV2
TGTGCCAGCAGTGAAAGCGGTGCCTACGAGCAGTACTTC
CASSESGAYEQYF
>TRBJ2-2|TRBD2|.|TRBV2
TGTGCCAGCAAAGGGCTAGCGGGGGGGACCGGGGAGCTGTTTTTT
CASKGLAGGTGELFF
>TRBJ2-1|TRBD2|.|TRBV6-1
TGTGCCAGCAGCCCTCCTAGCGGGGGGGCCAATGAGCAGTTCTTC
CASSPPSGGANEQFF
>TRBJ1-2|.|.|TRBV6-1
TGTGCCAGCATCCAAGGGGGGGATGGCTACACCTTC
CASIQGGDGYTF
>TRBJ1-5|TRBD1|once|TRBV11-3
TGTGCCAGCAGCAACCTGGGACAGAACAATCAGCCCCAGCATTTT
CASSNLGQNNQPQHF
>TRBJ2-7|TRBD2|.|TRBV5-1
TGCGCCAGCAGCTTGCGGGGGGGTGACTACGAGCAGTACTTC
CASSLRGGDYEQYF
>TRBJ2-1|TRBD2|.|TRBV10-3
TGTGCCATCAGTGAGCCGGGACTACCTAACAATGAGCAGTTCTTC
CAISEPGLPNNEQFF
>TRBJ1-6|.|.|TRBV6-5
TGTGCCAGCAGGGCGTCCCGGGGGTCACCCCTCCACTTT
CASRASRGSPLHF
>TRBJ1-3|TRBD1|.|TRBV18
TGTGCCAGCTCAATGGGACAGGGAAGGCTTGGAAACACCATATATTTT
CASSMGQGRLGNTIYF
>TRBJ1-1|.|.|TRBV7-2
TGTGCCAGCAGCTTTAGCAACCCGTTAGAACCGAACACTGAAGCTTTCTTT
CASSFSNPLEPNTEAFF
>TRBJ2-7|TRBD1|.|TRBV11-2
TGTGCCAGCAGCTTAGAATGGACAGGGACGACTAACGAGCAGTACTTC
CASSLEWTGTTNEQYF
>TRBJ1-5|.|.|TRBV12-5
TGTGCTAGTGGTTATCGGCAATACGGCCGTACAGGGAATCAGCCCCAGCATTTT
CASGYRQYGRTGNQPQHF
>TRBJ1-2|.|.|TRBV7-2
TGTGCCAGCAGCCCTGAGGTCCGGGGGGGCTACACCTTC
CASSPEVRGGYTF
>TRBJ1-2|.|once|TRBV29-1
TGCAGCGTTGCTCGTACTGGCTATGGCTACACCTTC
CSVARTGYGYTF
>TRBJ1-1|.|.|TRBV18
TGTGCCAGCTCCCCCGGGACGGCGGGGGCTTTCTTT
CASSPGTAGAFF
>TRBJ1-2|TRBD1|.|TRBV30
TGTGCCTGGAGTGGAAGGGGGACAGGCGTCGGCTACACCTTC
CAWSGRGTGVGYTF
>TRBJ2-5|.|.|TRBV13
TGTGCCAGCAGCTCCTACGAGACCCAGTACTTC
CASSSYETQYF
>TRBJ1-2|TRBD1|.|TRBV2
TGTGCCAGCATTCCACGGGGGACAGCCTCCCACTATGGCTACACCTTC
CASIPRGTASHYGYTF
>TRBJ1-5|.|.|TRBV7-9
TGTGCCAGCAGCTCCGTAGATAGCAATCAGCCCCAGCATTTT
CASSSVDSNQPQHF
>TRBJ2-7|TRBD1|.|TRBV5-6
TGTGCCAGCAGCTTGGTTAGGGGACAGGGTACCTACGAGCAGTACTTC
CASSLVRGQGTYEQYF
>TRBJ2-7|.|.|TRBV21-1
TGTGCCGGAAAACCGTCGGGACAGGACATCGTGGGCTCCTACGAGCAGTACTTC
CAGKPSGQDIVGSYEQYF
>TRBJ1-4|.|.|TRBV30
TGTGCCTGGAGGGGACAAATAGGGGAAAAACTGTTTTTT
CAWRGQIGEKLFF
>TRBJ2-3|.|few|TRBV10-2
TGCGCCAGCGTAGGACTGGGATCCACAGATACGCAGTATTTT
CASVGLGSTDTQYF
>TRBJ1-6|.|.|TRBV18
TGTGCCAGCTCACCCTGGACAGCTTCCTATAATTCACCCCTCCACTTT
CASSPWTASYNSPLHF
>TRBJ2-2|.|.|TRBV5-4
TGTGCCAGCAGCTGGACAGTGGAAACCGGGGAGCTGTTTTTT
CASSWTVETGELFF
>TRBJ2-5|TRBD2|.|TRBV6-1
TGTGCCAGCAGTGAAGGGCCTAGCGGGGGGACCCAGTACTTC
CASSEGPSGGTQYF